A selection of T cell receptor beta chains follows, all from one sample in a study of identical twins. TCRdb ran MiXCR on the 5' RACE reads and lists one entry per CDR3 protein. Among 550,000 to 700,000 distinct CDR3 sequences listed, 9.5% to 10% were seen once. The same sample was also studied in work on yellow fever vaccine responses in identical twins.

The sample taken for sequencing was PBMCs. These receptor sequences come from a woman younger than 35 in good health. Each CDR3 is given with its conserved first and last residue. The D gene is left open where the match is weak. The listing skips clone size in some rows; elsewhere it reads once, few, many or a size class.

d_gene: TRBD2; j_gene: TRBJ2-7; abundance: few; v_gene: TRBV29-1; CDR3aa: CSGIEGSGRGYEQYF; CDR3nt: TGCAGCGGTATTGAGGGGAGCGGGAGAGGGTACGAGCAGTACTTC
d_gene: TRBD2; j_gene: TRBJ2-3; abundance: many; v_gene: TRBV20-1; CDR3aa: CSARVALGGDTQYF; CDR3nt: TGCAGTGCTAGAGTAGCGCTGGGGGGGGATACGCAGTATTTT
d_gene: TRBD1; j_gene: TRBJ2-7; abundance: .; v_gene: TRBV4-1; CDR3aa: CASSQDQTGGTYEQYF; CDR3nt: TGCGCCAGCAGCCAAGATCAGACAGGGGGGACCTACGAGCAGTACTTC
d_gene: TRBD1; j_gene: TRBJ1-6; abundance: .; v_gene: TRBV7-2; CDR3aa: CASSRDRRKGNSPLHF; CDR3nt: TGTGCCAGCAGCCGGGACAGGAGGAAGGGGAATTCACCCCTCCACTTT
d_gene: TRBD2; j_gene: TRBJ2-7; abundance: few; v_gene: TRBV6-2/TRBV6-3; CDR3aa: CASSSLAGGFSYEQYF; CDR3nt: TGTGCCAGCAGTTCTCTTGCGGGAGGCTTTTCCTACGAGCAGTACTTC
d_gene: TRBD2; j_gene: TRBJ2-7; abundance: .; v_gene: TRBV7-2; CDR3aa: CASSLGTSGSWMYF; CDR3nt: TGTGCCAGCAGCCTAGGGACTAGCGGGAGTTGGATGTACTTC
d_gene: .; j_gene: TRBJ2-1; abundance: few; v_gene: TRBV4-3; CDR3aa: CASSQDNGGLGEQFF; CDR3nt: TGCGCCAGCAGCCAAGATAATGGGGGGTTAGGGGAGCAGTTCTTC
d_gene: TRBD2; j_gene: TRBJ2-7; abundance: .; v_gene: TRBV7-2; CDR3aa: CASSLRGRGAYEQYF; CDR3nt: TGTGCCAGCAGCTTAAGGGGACGGGGGGCCTACGAGCAGTACTTC
d_gene: TRBD1; j_gene: TRBJ1-5; abundance: many; v_gene: TRBV7-9; CDR3aa: CASSSGTGIQPQHF; CDR3nt: TGTGCCAGCAGCTCCGGGACAGGCATCCAGCCCCAGCATTTT
d_gene: .; j_gene: TRBJ1-3; abundance: few; v_gene: TRBV30; CDR3aa: CAWSDTFWDSGNTIYF; CDR3nt: TGTGCCTGGAGTGATACTTTTTGGGACTCTGGAAACACCATATATTTT
d_gene: .; j_gene: TRBJ2-7; abundance: few; v_gene: TRBV20-1; CDR3aa: CSARDYVYEQYF; CDR3nt: TGCAGTGCGAGGGATTATGTATACGAGCAGTACTTC
d_gene: TRBD2; j_gene: TRBJ2-5; abundance: few; v_gene: TRBV20-1; CDR3aa: CSARPRRGLGETQYF; CDR3nt: TGCAGTGCTAGACCCCGGCGGGGGTTAGGGGAGACCCAGTACTTC
d_gene: .; j_gene: TRBJ2-2; abundance: .; v_gene: TRBV20-1; CDR3aa: CSASRRRASNTGELFF; CDR3nt: TGCAGTGCAAGCCGCCGGCGGGCCTCGAACACCGGGGAGCTGTTTTTT
d_gene: .; j_gene: TRBJ2-7; abundance: few; v_gene: TRBV7-9; CDR3aa: CASSLDLTYEQYF; CDR3nt: TGTGCCAGCAGCTTAGACCTAACCTACGAGCAGTACTTC
d_gene: .; j_gene: TRBJ2-4; abundance: .; v_gene: TRBV7-9; CDR3aa: CASSFWTAGRIKNIQYF; CDR3nt: TGTGCCAGCAGCTTCTGGACAGCGGGGCGGATTAAAAACATTCAGTACTTC
d_gene: .; j_gene: TRBJ2-2; abundance: few; v_gene: TRBV6-2/TRBV6-3; CDR3aa: CASSYSITGELFF; CDR3nt: TGTGCCAGCAGTTATTCAATCACCGGGGAGCTGTTTTTT
d_gene: .; j_gene: TRBJ2-7; abundance: few; v_gene: TRBV7-8; CDR3aa: CATESRRGYEQYF; CDR3nt: TGTGCCACCGAAAGTCGGAGGGGCTACGAGCAGTACTTC
d_gene: .; j_gene: TRBJ2-7; abundance: few; v_gene: TRBV30; CDR3aa: CAWNNAGLSYEQYF; CDR3nt: TGTGCCTGGAATAATGCAGGGCTCTCCTACGAGCAGTACTTC
d_gene: .; j_gene: TRBJ2-7; abundance: .; v_gene: TRBV20-1; CDR3aa: CSARGAEGPYEQYF; CDR3nt: TGCAGTGCTAGAGGAGCGGAGGGCCCCTACGAGCAGTACTTC
d_gene: .; j_gene: TRBJ2-7; abundance: .; v_gene: TRBV5-1; CDR3aa: CASSLLGREIDEQYF; CDR3nt: TGCGCCAGCAGCTTATTGGGACGGGAGATCGACGAGCAGTACTTC
d_gene: TRBD2; j_gene: TRBJ2-5; abundance: few; v_gene: TRBV2; CDR3aa: CASSERTSGKETQYF; CDR3nt: TGTGCCAGCAGTGAAAGGACTAGCGGGAAAGAGACCCAGTACTTC
d_gene: .; j_gene: TRBJ2-1; abundance: .; v_gene: TRBV20-1; CDR3aa: CCARARGGANYNEQFF; CDR3nt: TGCTGTGCTAGAGCCAGGGGGGGGGCAAACTACAATGAGCAGTTCTTC
d_gene: TRBD1; j_gene: TRBJ2-7; abundance: many; v_gene: TRBV7-9; CDR3aa: CATPGQGAYEQYF; CDR3nt: TGTGCCACCCCGGGACAGGGAGCCTACGAGCAGTACTTC
d_gene: TRBD2; j_gene: TRBJ2-7; abundance: few; v_gene: TRBV5-1; CDR3aa: CASSLRLAVSEQYF; CDR3nt: TGCGCCAGCAGCCTCAGACTAGCGGTGAGCGAGCAGTACTTC
d_gene: .; j_gene: TRBJ2-7; abundance: few; v_gene: TRBV4-1; CDR3aa: CASSHLGQDPSDEQYF; CDR3nt: TGCGCCAGCAGCCACTTAGGACAAGACCCCTCCGACGAGCAGTACTTC
d_gene: .; j_gene: TRBJ2-1; abundance: few; v_gene: TRBV27; CDR3aa: CASSLSPGGPYNEQFF; CDR3nt: TGTGCCAGCAGTTTATCCCCCGGCGGACCCTACAATGAGCAGTTCTTC
d_gene: .; j_gene: TRBJ2-3; abundance: few; v_gene: TRBV27; CDR3aa: CASSLGGHSDTQYF; CDR3nt: TGTGCCAGCAGTTTGGGGGGCCACTCGGATACGCAGTATTTT
d_gene: .; j_gene: TRBJ2-7; abundance: many; v_gene: TRBV6-5; CDR3aa: CASSYRPGYYEQYF; CDR3nt: TGTGCCAGCAGTTACCGTCCGGGATACTACGAGCAGTACTTC
d_gene: TRBD2; j_gene: TRBJ2-1; abundance: .; v_gene: TRBV12-3/TRBV12-4; CDR3aa: CASSFFGTNYNEQFF; CDR3nt: TGTGCCAGCAGTTTTTTCGGGACTAATTACAATGAGCAGTTCTTC
d_gene: .; j_gene: TRBJ1-1; abundance: .; v_gene: TRBV12-3/TRBV12-4; CDR3aa: CASSRKLDTEAFF; CDR3nt: TGTGCCAGCAGCCGGAAATTGGACACTGAAGCTTTCTTT
d_gene: TRBD1; j_gene: TRBJ2-7; abundance: few; v_gene: TRBV12-3/TRBV12-4; CDR3aa: CASSTLGTGGSKQYF; CDR3nt: TGTGCCAGCAGCACCCTCGGGACAGGGGGCTCCAAGCAGTACTTC
d_gene: .; j_gene: TRBJ1-2; abundance: few; v_gene: TRBV21-1; CDR3aa: CASSASYGYTF; CDR3nt: TGTGCCAGCAGCGCGTCCTATGGCTACACCTTC
d_gene: TRBD2; j_gene: TRBJ2-3; abundance: .; v_gene: TRBV27; CDR3aa: CASTSVGTDTQYF; CDR3nt: TGTGCCAGTACTAGCGTGGGCACAGATACGCAGTATTTT
d_gene: .; j_gene: TRBJ2-1; abundance: .; v_gene: TRBV7-2; CDR3aa: CASSLVKNEQFF; CDR3nt: TGTGCCAGCAGCTTAGTTAAAAATGAGCAGTTCTTC
d_gene: TRBD2; j_gene: TRBJ2-7; abundance: .; v_gene: TRBV6-5; CDR3aa: CASSSQREMGEQYF; CDR3nt: TGTGCCAGCAGTTCCCAGCGGGAGATGGGCGAGCAGTACTTC
d_gene: TRBD1; j_gene: TRBJ2-5; abundance: few; v_gene: TRBV6-1; CDR3aa: CASSGTGQGRETQYF; CDR3nt: TGTGCCAGCAGTGGGACTGGACAGGGACGAGAGACCCAGTACTTC
d_gene: .; j_gene: TRBJ1-1; abundance: few; v_gene: TRBV29-1; CDR3aa: CSVEDYSPAEAFF; CDR3nt: TGCAGCGTTGAAGACTACAGCCCAGCTGAAGCTTTCTTT
d_gene: .; j_gene: TRBJ2-1; abundance: .; v_gene: TRBV29-1; CDR3aa: CSAQTYQDQGYNEQFF; CDR3nt: TGCAGCGCACAAACATACCAGGACCAAGGGTACAATGAGCAGTTCTTC
d_gene: TRBD2; j_gene: TRBJ2-3; abundance: .; v_gene: TRBV30; CDR3aa: CAWGGGKSSTDTQYF; CDR3nt: TGTGCCTGGGGCGGGGGGAAATCTAGCACAGATACGCAGTATTTT
d_gene: .; j_gene: TRBJ2-5; abundance: many; v_gene: TRBV7-2; CDR3aa: CASSLLRETQYF; CDR3nt: TGTGCCAGCAGCTTATTGAGGGAGACCCAGTACTTC
d_gene: TRBD2; j_gene: TRBJ2-1; abundance: many; v_gene: TRBV20-1; CDR3aa: CSANRVGGGDYNEQFF; CDR3nt: TGCAGTGCGAACCGGGTAGGCGGGGGAGATTACAATGAGCAGTTCTTC
d_gene: TRBD1; j_gene: TRBJ2-7; abundance: many; v_gene: TRBV6-2/TRBV6-3; CDR3aa: CASSYQKTRDRLYEQYF; CDR3nt: TGTGCCAGCAGTTACCAAAAGACTCGGGACAGGTTGTACGAGCAGTACTTC
d_gene: .; j_gene: TRBJ2-7; abundance: few; v_gene: TRBV15; CDR3aa: CATSPMADSSYEQYF; CDR3nt: TGTGCCACCTCCCCGATGGCGGACAGCTCCTACGAGCAGTACTTC
d_gene: TRBD1; j_gene: TRBJ2-7; abundance: many; v_gene: TRBV9; CDR3aa: CASSGTRDRGGGYEQYF; CDR3nt: TGTGCCAGCAGCGGAACCCGGGACAGGGGGGGAGGCTACGAGCAGTACTTC
d_gene: TRBD2; j_gene: TRBJ2-5; abundance: .; v_gene: TRBV12-3/TRBV12-4; CDR3aa: CASGLAGAQETQYF; CDR3nt: TGTGCCAGCGGCCTAGCGGGGGCACAAGAGACCCAGTACTTC
d_gene: .; j_gene: TRBJ2-4; abundance: few; v_gene: TRBV19; CDR3aa: CASSIKLAKNIQYF; CDR3nt: TGTGCCAGTAGTATAAAACTAGCCAAAAACATTCAGTACTTC
d_gene: .; j_gene: TRBJ2-7; abundance: many; v_gene: TRBV29-1; CDR3aa: CSVADMGANEQYF; CDR3nt: TGCAGCGTTGCCGACATGGGGGCTAACGAGCAGTACTTC
d_gene: .; j_gene: TRBJ1-1; abundance: .; v_gene: TRBV2; CDR3aa: CASSGHHMNTEAFF; CDR3nt: TGTGCCAGCAGTGGACACCACATGAACACTGAAGCTTTCTTT
d_gene: .; j_gene: TRBJ2-7; abundance: many; v_gene: TRBV20-1; CDR3aa: CSARYRGLYEQYF; CDR3nt: TGCAGTGCTAGGTACCGGGGTCTGTACGAGCAGTACTTC
d_gene: TRBD1; j_gene: TRBJ2-7; abundance: few; v_gene: TRBV5-5; CDR3aa: CASRPDRGNYEQYF; CDR3nt: TGTGCCAGCAGACCGGACAGGGGAAACTACGAGCAGTACTTC
d_gene: .; j_gene: TRBJ2-1; abundance: many; v_gene: TRBV9; CDR3aa: CASSARTYNEQFF; CDR3nt: TGTGCCAGCAGCGCCCGGACCTACAATGAGCAGTTCTTC
d_gene: TRBD2; j_gene: TRBJ2-1; abundance: many; v_gene: TRBV12-3/TRBV12-4; CDR3aa: CASSSPSGRGRYNEQFF; CDR3nt: TGTGCCAGCAGTTCCCCGAGTGGGCGGGGGAGATACAATGAGCAGTTCTTC
d_gene: .; j_gene: TRBJ1-1; abundance: many; v_gene: TRBV29-1; CDR3aa: CSVDLGDRVEAFF; CDR3nt: TGCAGCGTTGATTTGGGAGACAGAGTTGAAGCTTTCTTT
d_gene: TRBD2; j_gene: TRBJ2-2; abundance: .; v_gene: TRBV10-2; CDR3aa: CASSGTSGSANTGELFF; CDR3nt: TGCGCCAGCAGTGGGACTAGCGGGAGTGCGAACACCGGGGAGCTGTTTTTT
d_gene: TRBD2; j_gene: TRBJ2-1; abundance: many; v_gene: TRBV24-1; CDR3aa: CATMLAGENEQFF; CDR3nt: TGTGCCACCATGCTAGCGGGAGAAAATGAGCAGTTCTTC
d_gene: TRBD2; j_gene: TRBJ2-3; abundance: .; v_gene: TRBV7-9; CDR3aa: CASSLALAGVADTQYF; CDR3nt: TGTGCCAGCAGCTTAGCGCTAGCGGGAGTAGCAGATACGCAGTATTTT
d_gene: .; j_gene: TRBJ1-5; abundance: few; v_gene: TRBV11-2; CDR3aa: CASSTGYNQPQHF; CDR3nt: TGTGCCAGCAGCACAGGTTATAATCAGCCCCAGCATTTT
d_gene: .; j_gene: TRBJ2-7; abundance: .; v_gene: TRBV7-2; CDR3aa: CASTPAAVSSYEQYF; CDR3nt: TGTGCCAGCACCCCGGCGGCCGTAAGCTCCTACGAGCAGTACTTC
d_gene: TRBD2; j_gene: TRBJ2-1; abundance: .; v_gene: TRBV20-1; CDR3aa: CSAHQLLAGGYEQFF; CDR3nt: TGCAGTGCCCATCAGCTGTTAGCGGGAGGTTATGAGCAGTTCTTC
d_gene: .; j_gene: TRBJ1-6; abundance: many; v_gene: TRBV20-1; CDR3aa: CSAREVSGGNSPLHF; CDR3nt: TGCAGTGCTAGAGAGGTTTCGGGAGGTAATTCACCCCTCCACTTT